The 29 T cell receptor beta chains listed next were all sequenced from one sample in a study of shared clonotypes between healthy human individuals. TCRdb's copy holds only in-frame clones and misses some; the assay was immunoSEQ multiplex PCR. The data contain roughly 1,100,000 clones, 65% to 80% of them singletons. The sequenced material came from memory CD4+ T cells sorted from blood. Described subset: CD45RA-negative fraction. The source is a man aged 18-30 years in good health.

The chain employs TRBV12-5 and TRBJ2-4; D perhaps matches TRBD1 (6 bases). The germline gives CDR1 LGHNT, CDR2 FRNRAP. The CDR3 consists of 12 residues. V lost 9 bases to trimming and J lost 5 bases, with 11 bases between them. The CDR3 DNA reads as TGTGCTAGCGAGGGGGTTGAAAACATTCAGTACTTC. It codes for CASEGVENIQYF.

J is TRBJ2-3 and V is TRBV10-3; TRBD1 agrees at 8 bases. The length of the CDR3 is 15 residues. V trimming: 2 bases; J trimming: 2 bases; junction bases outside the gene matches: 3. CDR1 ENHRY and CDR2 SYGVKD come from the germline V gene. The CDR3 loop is CAISEDRGDTDTQYF. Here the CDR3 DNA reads TGTGCCATCAGTGAGGACAGGGGTGACACAGATACGCAGTATTTT.

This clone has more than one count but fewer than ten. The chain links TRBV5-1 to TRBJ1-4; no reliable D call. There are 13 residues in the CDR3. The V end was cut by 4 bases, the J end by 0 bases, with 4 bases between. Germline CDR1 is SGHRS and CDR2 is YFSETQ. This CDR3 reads CASSDTTNEKLFF. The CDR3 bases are TGCGCCAGCAGCGACACAACTAATGAAAAACTGTTTTTT.

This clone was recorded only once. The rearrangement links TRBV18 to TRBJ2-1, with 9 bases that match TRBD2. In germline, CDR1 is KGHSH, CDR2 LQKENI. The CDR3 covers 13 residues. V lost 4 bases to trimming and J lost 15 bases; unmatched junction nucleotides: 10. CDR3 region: CASSLDQREALFF. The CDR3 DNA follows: TGTGCCAGCTCACTAGACCAGCGGGAGGCACTGTTCTTC. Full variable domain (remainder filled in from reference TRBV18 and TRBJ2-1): NAGVMQNPRHLVRRRGQEARLRCSPMKGHSHVYWYRQLPEEGLKFMVYLQKENIIDESGMPKERFSAEFPKEGPSILRIQQVVRGDSAAYFCASSLDQREALFFGPGTRLTVL.

CDR3: CASSLEQGQRQPQHF. CDR3 DNA sequence: TGTGCCAGCAGCTTAGAGCAGGGGCAAAGGCAGCCCCAGCATTTT. The chain uses TRBV7-8 and TRBJ1-5; possible D gene TRBD1, 6 bases. This CDR3 has 15 amino acids. Between the trimmed V and J ends, which lost 1 base and 7 bases, there was a span of 14 bases. Germline V lookup: CDR1 SGHVS, CDR2 FQNEAQ.

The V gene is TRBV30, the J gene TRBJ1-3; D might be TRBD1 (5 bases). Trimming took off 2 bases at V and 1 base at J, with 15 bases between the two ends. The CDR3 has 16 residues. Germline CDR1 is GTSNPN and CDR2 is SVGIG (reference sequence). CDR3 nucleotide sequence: TGTGCCTGGAGTACCCGGGGCAGGGAATCTGGAAACACCATATATTTT. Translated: CAWSTRGRESGNTIYF.

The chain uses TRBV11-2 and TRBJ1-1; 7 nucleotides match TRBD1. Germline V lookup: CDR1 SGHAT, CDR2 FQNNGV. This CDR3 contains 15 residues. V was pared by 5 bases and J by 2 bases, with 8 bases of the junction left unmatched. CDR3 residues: CASSVAGTANTEAFF. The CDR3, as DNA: TGTGCCAGCAGCGTCGCCGGGACAGCCAACACTGAAGCTTTCTTT. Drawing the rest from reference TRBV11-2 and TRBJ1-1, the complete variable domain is EAGVAQSPRYKIIEKRQSVAFWCNPISGHATLYWYQQILGQGPKLLIQFQNNGVVDDSQLPKDRFSAERLKGVDSTLKIQPAKLEDSAVYLCASSVAGTANTEAFFGQGTRLTVV.

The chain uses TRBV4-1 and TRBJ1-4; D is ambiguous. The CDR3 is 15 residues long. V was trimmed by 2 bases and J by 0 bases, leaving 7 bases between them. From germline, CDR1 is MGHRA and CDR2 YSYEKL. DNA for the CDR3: TGCGCCAGCAGCCAACCGGGAGCAACTAATGAAAAACTGTTTTTT. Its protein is CASSQPGATNEKLFF.

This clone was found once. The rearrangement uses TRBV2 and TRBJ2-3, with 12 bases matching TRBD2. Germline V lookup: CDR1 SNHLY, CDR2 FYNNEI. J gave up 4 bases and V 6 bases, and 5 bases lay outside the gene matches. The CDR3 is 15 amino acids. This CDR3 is CASRLAGGPADTQYF. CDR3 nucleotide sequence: TGTGCCAGCAGGCTAGCGGGAGGGCCAGCAGATACGCAGTATTTT.

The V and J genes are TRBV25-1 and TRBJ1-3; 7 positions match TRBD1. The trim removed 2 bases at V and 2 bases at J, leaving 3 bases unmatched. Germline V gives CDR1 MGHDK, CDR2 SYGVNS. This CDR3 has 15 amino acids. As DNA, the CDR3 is TGTGCCAGCAGTGAAAGCGACAGGGCTGGAAACACCATATATTTT. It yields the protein CASSESDRAGNTIYF. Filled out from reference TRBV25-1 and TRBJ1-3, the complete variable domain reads EADIYQTPRYLVIGTGKKITLECSQTMGHDKMYWYQQDPGMELHLIHYSYGVNSTEKGDLSSESTVSRIRTEHFPLTLESARPSHTSQYLCASSESDRAGNTIYFGEGSWLTVV.

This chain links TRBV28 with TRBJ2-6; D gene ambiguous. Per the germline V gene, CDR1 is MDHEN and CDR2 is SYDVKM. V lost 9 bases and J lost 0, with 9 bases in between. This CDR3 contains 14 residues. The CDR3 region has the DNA TGTGCCAGACCACTCTTCTCTGGGGCCAACGTCCTGACTTTC. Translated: CARPLFSGANVLTF.

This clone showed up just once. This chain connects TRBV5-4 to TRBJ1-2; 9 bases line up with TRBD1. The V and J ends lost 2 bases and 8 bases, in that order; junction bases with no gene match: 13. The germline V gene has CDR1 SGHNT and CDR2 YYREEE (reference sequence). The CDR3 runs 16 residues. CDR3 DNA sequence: TGTGCCAGCAGCTTTTACAGGGGGCTTTCCAAATCCGGCTACACCTTC. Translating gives CASSFYRGLSKSGYTF.

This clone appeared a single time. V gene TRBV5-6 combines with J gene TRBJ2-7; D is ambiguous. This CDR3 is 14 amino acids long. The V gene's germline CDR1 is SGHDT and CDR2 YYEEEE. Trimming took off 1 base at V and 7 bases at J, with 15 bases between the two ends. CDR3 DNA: TGTGCCAGCAGCTTGCTCGGCTGGGCTGGAGAGCAGTACTTC. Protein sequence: CASSLLGWAGEQYF.

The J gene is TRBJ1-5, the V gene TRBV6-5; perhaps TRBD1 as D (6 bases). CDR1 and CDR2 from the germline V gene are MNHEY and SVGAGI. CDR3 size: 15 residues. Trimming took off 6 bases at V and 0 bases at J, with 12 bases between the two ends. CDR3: CASRLDSNSNQPQHF. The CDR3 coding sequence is TGTGCCAGCAGGCTGGACAGTAATAGCAATCAGCCCCAGCATTTT.

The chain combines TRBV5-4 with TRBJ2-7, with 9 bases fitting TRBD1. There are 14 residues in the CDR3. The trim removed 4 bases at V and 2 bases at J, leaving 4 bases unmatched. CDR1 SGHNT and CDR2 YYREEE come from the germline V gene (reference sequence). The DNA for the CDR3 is TGTGCCAGCAGCCCCCGGGACAGGGCCTACGAGCAGTACTTC. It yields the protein CASSPRDRAYEQYF.

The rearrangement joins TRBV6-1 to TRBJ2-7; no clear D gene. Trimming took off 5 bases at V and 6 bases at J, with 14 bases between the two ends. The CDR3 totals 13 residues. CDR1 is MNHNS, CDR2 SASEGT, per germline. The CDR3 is CASSFQGSGEQYF. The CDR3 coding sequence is TGTGCCAGCAGTTTTCAAGGGTCTGGCGAGCAGTACTTC.

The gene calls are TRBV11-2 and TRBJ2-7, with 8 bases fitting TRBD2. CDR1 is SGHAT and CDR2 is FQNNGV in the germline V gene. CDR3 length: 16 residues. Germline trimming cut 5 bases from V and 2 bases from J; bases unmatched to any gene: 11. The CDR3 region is CASSPVSGLGPYEQYF. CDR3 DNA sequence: TGTGCCAGCAGCCCCGTCTCGGGACTAGGCCCCTACGAGCAGTACTTC.

The DNA for the CDR3 is TGCGCCAGCAGTCAATCGTCAGGGGATAGCAATCAGCCCCAGCATTTT. Encoded protein: CASSQSSGDSNQPQHF. The genes are TRBV23-1 and TRBJ1-5; D possibly corresponds to TRBD1 (6 bases). TRBV23-1 falls under the ORF class, with uncertain function. Trimming took off 0 bases at V and 0 bases at J, with 9 bases between the two ends. This CDR3 contains 16 residues.

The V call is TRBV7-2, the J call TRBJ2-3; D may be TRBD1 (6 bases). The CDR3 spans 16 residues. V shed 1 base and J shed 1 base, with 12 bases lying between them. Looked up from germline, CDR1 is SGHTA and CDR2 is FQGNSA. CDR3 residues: CASSLEGTRGTDTQYF. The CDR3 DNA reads TGTGCCAGCAGCTTAGAGGGGACACGGGGCACAGATACGCAGTATTTT.

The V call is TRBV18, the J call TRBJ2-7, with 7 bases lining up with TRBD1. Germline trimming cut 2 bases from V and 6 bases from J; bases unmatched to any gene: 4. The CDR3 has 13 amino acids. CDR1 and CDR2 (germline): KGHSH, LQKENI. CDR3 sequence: CASSPRQGGEQYF. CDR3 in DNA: TGTGCCAGCTCACCAAGACAGGGCGGCGAGCAGTACTTC.

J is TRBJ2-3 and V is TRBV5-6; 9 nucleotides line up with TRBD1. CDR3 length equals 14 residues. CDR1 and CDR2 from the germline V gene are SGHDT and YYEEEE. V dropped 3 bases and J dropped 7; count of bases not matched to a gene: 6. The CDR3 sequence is CASSYDRGLNTQYF. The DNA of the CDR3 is TGTGCCAGCAGCTATGACAGGGGGTTGAATACGCAGTATTTT.

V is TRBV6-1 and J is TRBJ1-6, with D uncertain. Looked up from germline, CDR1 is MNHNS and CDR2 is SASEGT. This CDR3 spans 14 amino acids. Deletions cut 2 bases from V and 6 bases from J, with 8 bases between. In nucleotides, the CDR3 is TGTGCCAGCAGTGAATTCGGCCGTAATTCACCCCTCCACTTT. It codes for CASSEFGRNSPLHF.

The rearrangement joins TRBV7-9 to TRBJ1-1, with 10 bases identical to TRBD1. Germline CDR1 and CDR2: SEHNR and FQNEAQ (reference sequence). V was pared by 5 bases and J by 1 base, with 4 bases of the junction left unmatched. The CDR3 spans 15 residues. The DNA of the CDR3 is TGTGCCAGCAGCGCCCGACAGGGGGCGAACACTGAAGCTTTCTTT. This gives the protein CASSARQGANTEAFF.

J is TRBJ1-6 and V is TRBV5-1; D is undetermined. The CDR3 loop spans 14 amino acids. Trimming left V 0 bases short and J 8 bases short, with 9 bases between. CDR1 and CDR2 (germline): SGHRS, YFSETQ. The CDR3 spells CASSLAPQDSPLHF. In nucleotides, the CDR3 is TGCGCCAGCAGCTTGGCTCCACAAGATTCACCCCTCCACTTT.

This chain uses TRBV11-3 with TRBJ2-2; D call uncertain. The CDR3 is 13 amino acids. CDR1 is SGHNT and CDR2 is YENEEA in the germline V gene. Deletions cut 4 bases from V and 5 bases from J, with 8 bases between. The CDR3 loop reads CASSSLDTGELFF. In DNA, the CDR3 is TGTGCCAGCAGCTCACTTGATACCGGGGAGCTGTTTTTT. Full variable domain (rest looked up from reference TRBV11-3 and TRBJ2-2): EAGVVQSPRYKIIEKKQPVAFWCNPISGHNTLYWYLQNLGQGPELLIRYENEEAVDDSQLPKDRFSAERLKGVDSTLKIQPAELGDSAVYLCASSSLDTGELFFGEGSRLTVL.

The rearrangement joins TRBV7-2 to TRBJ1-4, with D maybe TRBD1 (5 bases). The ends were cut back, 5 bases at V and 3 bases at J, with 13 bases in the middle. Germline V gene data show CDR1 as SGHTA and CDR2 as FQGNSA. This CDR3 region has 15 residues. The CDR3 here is CASSRSVGANEKLFF. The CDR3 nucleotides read TGTGCCAGCAGCCGCTCGGTAGGGGCTAATGAAAAACTGTTTTTT.

The CDR3 protein is CASSILDTQGTEAFF. DNA for the CDR3: TGTGCCAGCAGCATCCTAGACACGCAGGGGACTGAAGCTTTCTTT. The chain employs TRBV9 and TRBJ1-1, with D possibly matching TRBD1 (6 bases). There are 15 residues in the CDR3. CDR1 and CDR2 from the germline V gene are SGDLS and YYNGEE. V was cut by 4 bases and J by 5 bases, with 18 bases left in between.

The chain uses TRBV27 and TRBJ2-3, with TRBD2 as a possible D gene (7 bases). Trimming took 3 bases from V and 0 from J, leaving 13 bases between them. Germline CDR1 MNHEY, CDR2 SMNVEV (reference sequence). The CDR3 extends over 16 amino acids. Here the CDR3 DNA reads TGTGCCAGCAGTTTGAGGGGGGGGACAAGCACAGATACGCAGTATTTT. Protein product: CASSLRGGTSTDTQYF.

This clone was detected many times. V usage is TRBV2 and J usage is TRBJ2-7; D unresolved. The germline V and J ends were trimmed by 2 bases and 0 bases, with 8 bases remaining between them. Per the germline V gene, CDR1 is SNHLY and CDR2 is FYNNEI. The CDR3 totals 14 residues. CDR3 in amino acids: CASSEWWSSYEQYF. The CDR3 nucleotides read TGTGCCAGCAGTGAATGGTGGAGCTCCTACGAGCAGTACTTC. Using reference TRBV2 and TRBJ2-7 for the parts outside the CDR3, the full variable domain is EPEVTQTPSHQVTQMGQEVILRCVPISNHLYFYWYRQILGQKVEFLVSFYNNEISEKSEIFDDQFSVERPDGSNFTLKIRSTKLEDSAMYFCASSEWWSSYEQYFGPGTRLTVT.